This T cell receptor (beta chain) was sequenced in a study of memory CD4+ T cells and cytomegalovirus serostatus. Clones were sequenced by immunoSEQ multiplex PCR, and TCRdb holds only the in-frame ones, with some missing. The data contain around 61,000 clones, over 80% of them singletons. Single viable CD3+CD4+CD8-CD45RO+ cells were sorted as the memory CD4+ T cells. After thawing, CD4+ T cells were positively selected. The clonotype comes from an adult in good health and CMV-seronegative. Sequencing input: memory CD4+ T cells from blood.

The CDR3 here is CASSYSIRGTQPQHF. CDR3 nucleotides: TGTGCCAGCAGTTACTCCATCCGGGGGACTCAGCCCCAGCATTTT. The chain carries TRBV6-6 and TRBJ1-5; weak D call: TRBD1 (5 bases). Germline CDR1 is MNHNY and CDR2 is SVGAGI (reference sequence). V was trimmed by 0 bases and J by 6 bases, leaving 12 bases between them. The length of the CDR3 is 15 residues.